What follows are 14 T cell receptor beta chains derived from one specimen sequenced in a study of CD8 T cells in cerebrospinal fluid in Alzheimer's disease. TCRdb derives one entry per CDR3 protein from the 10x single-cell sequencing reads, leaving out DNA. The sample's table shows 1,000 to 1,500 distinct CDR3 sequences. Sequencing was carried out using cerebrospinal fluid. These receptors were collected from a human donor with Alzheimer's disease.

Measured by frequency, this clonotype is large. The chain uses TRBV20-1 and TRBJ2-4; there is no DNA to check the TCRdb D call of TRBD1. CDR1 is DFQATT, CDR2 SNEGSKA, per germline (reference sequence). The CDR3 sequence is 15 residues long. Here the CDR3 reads CSASHRDRGMDIQYF.

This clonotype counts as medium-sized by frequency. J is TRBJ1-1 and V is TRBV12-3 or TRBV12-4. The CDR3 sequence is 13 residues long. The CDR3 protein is CASSSQDGTEAFF.

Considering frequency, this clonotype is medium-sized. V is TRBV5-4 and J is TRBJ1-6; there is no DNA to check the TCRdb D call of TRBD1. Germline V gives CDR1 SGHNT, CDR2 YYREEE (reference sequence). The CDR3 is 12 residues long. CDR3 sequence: CASSPGYSPLHF.

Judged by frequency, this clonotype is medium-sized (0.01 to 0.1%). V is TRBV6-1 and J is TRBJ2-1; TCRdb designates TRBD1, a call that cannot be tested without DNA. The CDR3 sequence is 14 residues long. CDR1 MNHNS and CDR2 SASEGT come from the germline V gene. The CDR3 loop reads CASSEAGTRNEQFF.

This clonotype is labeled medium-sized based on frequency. CDR3 loop: CASSDQGASAFF. V gene TRBV6-1 combines with J gene TRBJ1-1; TCRdb designates TRBD1, a call that cannot be tested without DNA. The length of the CDR3 is 12 residues. CDR1 and CDR2 from the germline V gene are MNHNS and SASEGT.

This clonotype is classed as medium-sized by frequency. This chain's CDR3 is CASSLTGRFYNSPLHF. The chain joins TRBV5-1 to TRBJ1-6; TCRdb selects TRBD1, and the lack of DNA leaves this call unchecked. CDR3 length equals 16 residues. Germline CDR1 reads SGHRS; CDR2 reads YFSETQ.

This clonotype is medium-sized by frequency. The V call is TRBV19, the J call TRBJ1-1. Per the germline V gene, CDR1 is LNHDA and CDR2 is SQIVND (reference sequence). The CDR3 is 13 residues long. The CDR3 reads CASSADMNTEAFF.

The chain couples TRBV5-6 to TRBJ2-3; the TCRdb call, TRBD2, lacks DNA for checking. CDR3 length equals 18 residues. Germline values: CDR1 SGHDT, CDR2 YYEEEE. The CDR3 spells CASSFDLGLAGRMNTQYF. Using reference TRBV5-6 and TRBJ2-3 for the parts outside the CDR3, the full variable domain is DAGVTQSPTHLIKTRGQQVTLRCSPKSGHDTVSWYQQALGQGPQFIFQYYEEEERQRGNFPDRFSGHQFPNYSSELNVNALLLGDSALYLCASSFDLGLAGRMNTQYFGPGTRLTVL.

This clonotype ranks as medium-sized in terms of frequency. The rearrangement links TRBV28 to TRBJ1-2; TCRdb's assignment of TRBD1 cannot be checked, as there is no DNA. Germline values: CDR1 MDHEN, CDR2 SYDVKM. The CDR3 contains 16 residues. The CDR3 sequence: CASSLPTTGGSNGYTF.

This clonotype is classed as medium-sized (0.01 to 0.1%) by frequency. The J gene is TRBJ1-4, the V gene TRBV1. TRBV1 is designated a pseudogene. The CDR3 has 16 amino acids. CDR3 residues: CTSSPQGRGTNEKLFF.

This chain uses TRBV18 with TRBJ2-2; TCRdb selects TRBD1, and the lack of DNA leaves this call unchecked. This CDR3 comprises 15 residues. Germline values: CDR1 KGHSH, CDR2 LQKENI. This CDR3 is CASSPPSQGTGELFF. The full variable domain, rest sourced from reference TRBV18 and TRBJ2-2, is NAGVMQNPRHLVRRRGQEARLRCSPMKGHSHVYWYRQLPEEGLKFMVYLQKENIIDESGMPKERFSAEFPKEGPSILRIQQVVRGDSAAYFCASSPPSQGTGELFFGEGSRLTVL.

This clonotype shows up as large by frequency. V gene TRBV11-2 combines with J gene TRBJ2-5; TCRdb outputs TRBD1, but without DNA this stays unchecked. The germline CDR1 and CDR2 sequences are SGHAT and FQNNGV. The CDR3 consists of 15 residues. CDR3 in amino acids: CASSLGWGRSETQYF.

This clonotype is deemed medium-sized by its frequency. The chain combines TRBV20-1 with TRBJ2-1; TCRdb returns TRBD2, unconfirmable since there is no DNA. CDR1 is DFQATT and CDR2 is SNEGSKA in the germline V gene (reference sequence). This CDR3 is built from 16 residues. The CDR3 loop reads CSAPDSRTSAYNEQFF.

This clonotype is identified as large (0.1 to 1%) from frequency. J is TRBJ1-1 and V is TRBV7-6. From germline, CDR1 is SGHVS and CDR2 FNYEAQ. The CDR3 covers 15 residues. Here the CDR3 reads CASSPRGGIGTEAFF. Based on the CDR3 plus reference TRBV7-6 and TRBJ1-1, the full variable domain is GAGVSQSPRYKVTKRGQDVALRCDPISGHVSLYWYRQALGQGPEFLTYFNYEAQQDKSGLPNDRFSAERPEGSISTLTIQRTEQRDSAMYRCASSPRGGIGTEAFFGQGTRLTVV.